The entry that follows covers one T cell receptor beta chain sequence. The junction shows a germline mismatch at one end, possibly a read error. It was from around 20-30 mg of unsorted bulk tissue that RNA and DNA were co-extracted. The source of the sample is a study of tumor-infiltrating lymphocytes in primary liver carcinoma. The wider study: With diameters of about 4 to 11 cm, tumors were stage T1-T3 N0M0.

The CDR3 spans 14 residues. CDR1 and CDR2 from the germline V gene are SGDLS and YYNGEE. The input was approximately 500 ng total RNA; TCR beta cDNA was made from it with a constant-region primer. Employing slightly modified ARM-PCR, three nested multiplex PCR rounds were run, and these gave rise to the TCR beta libraries. TRBV1-TRBV30 forward and Cbeta reverse primers drove the first two approximately 10-cycle rounds. One entry per CDR3 protein results from TCRdb running MiXCR on the multiplex PCR reads. The table lists approximately 100,000 distinct CDR3 sequences, about 70% of them singletons. Source material: liver tumor tissue from sampling region 2. Subset in this sample: tumor region T2, inferior pole. The chain uses TRBV9 and TRBJ1-4; D gene unclear. The receptor was isolated from an older woman with primary liver carcinoma and hepatitis B virus infection. The CDR3 sequence is CASVSNPTNEKLVF. The CDR3 DNA follows: TGTGCCAGCGTCTCGAACCCAACTAATGAAAAACTGGTTTTT.